The T cell receptor (beta chain) described here comes from a study of STAT5B mutations in CD4+ large granular lymphocyte leukemia. The germline V and J ends were trimmed by 1 base and 5 bases, with 9 bases remaining between them. The CDR3 is made up of 13 amino acids. From germline, CDR1 is SGHKS and CDR2 YYEKEE (reference sequence). Sequenced by immunoSEQ multiplex PCR; TCRdb stores in-frame clones only, minus some. The table includes around 5,000 clones, 85% to 90% detected once. Whole-study findings and limits: 8/27 top patient clones versus 2/35 control clones were TRBV06-family. Without putative leukemic clones, patient CD4-sorted repertoires remained more clonal than healthy CD4+ repertoires.

Concerning this clone itself: Its antigen is not known.

This receptor was identified in a man in his forties with CD4+ T-cell large granular lymphocyte leukemia. The sample was PBMCs. The chain joins TRBV5-5 to TRBJ2-5; no clear D gene. The CDR3 protein is CASSLTNLETQYF. DNA for the CDR3: TGTGCCAGCAGCTTGACGAACCTCGAGACCCAGTACTTC.